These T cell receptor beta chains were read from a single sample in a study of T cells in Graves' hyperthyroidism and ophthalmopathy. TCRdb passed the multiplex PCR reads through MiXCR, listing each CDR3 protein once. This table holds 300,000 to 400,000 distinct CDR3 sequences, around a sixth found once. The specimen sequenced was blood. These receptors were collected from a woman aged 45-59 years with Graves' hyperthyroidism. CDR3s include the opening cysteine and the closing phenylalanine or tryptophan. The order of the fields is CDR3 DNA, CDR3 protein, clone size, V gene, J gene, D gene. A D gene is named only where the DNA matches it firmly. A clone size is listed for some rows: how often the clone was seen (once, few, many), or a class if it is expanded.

CDR3 DNA: TGTGCCAGCAGCCATGAGGGACAGGGGATATACAATGAGCAGTTCTTC
CDR3 protein: CASSHEGQGIYNEQFF
clone size: .
V gene: TRBV27
J gene: TRBJ2-1
D gene: TRBD1

CDR3 DNA: TGTGCCAGCAGCTTGGACCCCCAATCCGGGGAGCTGTTTTTT
CDR3 protein: CASSLDPQSGELFF
clone size: many
V gene: TRBV7-3
J gene: TRBJ2-2
D gene: .

CDR3 DNA: TGTGCCAGTAGTATTAAGGGACAGGGTAATGAGCAGTTCTTC
CDR3 protein: CASSIKGQGNEQFF
clone size: few
V gene: TRBV19
J gene: TRBJ2-1
D gene: TRBD1

CDR3 DNA: TGTGCCTGGAGTCAGGGTAGTGGAGGAGAGACCCAGTACTTC
CDR3 protein: CAWSQGSGGETQYF
clone size: few
V gene: TRBV30
J gene: TRBJ2-5
D gene: .

CDR3 DNA: TGCGCCAGCAGCCCATCTAGTGGAGGGCAGTTCTTC
CDR3 protein: CASSPSSGGQFF
clone size: many
V gene: TRBV5-1
J gene: TRBJ2-1
D gene: .

CDR3 DNA: TGTGCCTGGAGTACAAGACTAGCGGGGGGAAACAATGAGCAGTTCTTC
CDR3 protein: CAWSTRLAGGNNEQFF
clone size: many
V gene: TRBV30
J gene: TRBJ2-1
D gene: TRBD2

CDR3 DNA: TGTGCCAGCAGTGAAGCGTGGACAGTCGGGGAGACCCAGTACTTC
CDR3 protein: CASSEAWTVGETQYF
clone size: many
V gene: TRBV2
J gene: TRBJ2-5
D gene: .

CDR3 DNA: TGTGCCAGCAGCACTACCCGACAGGGGGCAGAGACCCAGTACTTC
CDR3 protein: CASSTTRQGAETQYF
clone size: few
V gene: TRBV7-8
J gene: TRBJ2-5
D gene: TRBD1

CDR3 DNA: TGTGCCAGCAGTTTGGGGGGCCCGGGGGGTGAAGCTTTCTTT
CDR3 protein: CASSLGGPGGEAFF
clone size: .
V gene: TRBV27
J gene: TRBJ1-1
D gene: .

CDR3 DNA: TGTGCCTGGAGCCCTCTGTCGGCTTCACCCCTCCACTTT
CDR3 protein: CAWSPLSASPLHF
clone size: few
V gene: TRBV30
J gene: TRBJ1-6
D gene: .

CDR3 DNA: TGTGCCAGTAGTATAGATCAGAGGACTAGAGCTGAAGCTTTCTTT
CDR3 protein: CASSIDQRTRAEAFF
clone size: .
V gene: TRBV19
J gene: TRBJ1-1
D gene: .

CDR3 DNA: TGTGCCGGCAGTTTGGGACAGGGAGGCAATCAGCCCCAGCATTTT
CDR3 protein: CAGSLGQGGNQPQHF
clone size: .
V gene: TRBV6-9
J gene: TRBJ1-5
D gene: TRBD1

CDR3 DNA: TGTGCCAGCAGCTCCTCTCCTGGGACAGGGGAAACAGATACGCAGTATTTT
CDR3 protein: CASSSSPGTGETDTQYF
clone size: many
V gene: TRBV13
J gene: TRBJ2-3
D gene: TRBD1

CDR3 DNA: TGCAGTGCCCAGGGTAGCTCCGGCGATACGCAGTATTTT
CDR3 protein: CSAQGSSGDTQYF
clone size: few
V gene: TRBV20-1
J gene: TRBJ2-3
D gene: .

CDR3 DNA: TGTGCCAGCAGCCCACTGCACGGGACTGGATACAATGAGCAGTTCTTC
CDR3 protein: CASSPLHGTGYNEQFF
clone size: many
V gene: TRBV7-8
J gene: TRBJ2-1
D gene: .

CDR3 DNA: TGCGCCAGCAGCCAAGAGGTCAGGGGTGAGCAGTTCTTC
CDR3 protein: CASSQEVRGEQFF
clone size: .
V gene: TRBV4-1
J gene: TRBJ2-1
D gene: .

CDR3 DNA: TGTGCCATCAGTGAGTTACAACAAGAGAACACTGAAGCTTTCTTT
CDR3 protein: CAISELQQENTEAFF
clone size: many
V gene: TRBV10-3
J gene: TRBJ1-1
D gene: .

CDR3 DNA: TGTGCCAGCAACAGGGAGGCTAGCCCCACAGATACGCAGTATTTT
CDR3 protein: CASNREASPTDTQYF
clone size: few
V gene: TRBV9
J gene: TRBJ2-3
D gene: .

CDR3 DNA: TGTGCCAGCAGCTCCGGACAGGGGGCCTTGAATCAGCCCCAGCATTTT
CDR3 protein: CASSSGQGALNQPQHF
clone size: few
V gene: TRBV7-9
J gene: TRBJ1-5
D gene: TRBD1

CDR3 DNA: TGTGCCAGCGAATTGACAGATACGCAGTATTTT
CDR3 protein: CASELTDTQYF
clone size: .
V gene: TRBV6-1
J gene: TRBJ2-3
D gene: .

CDR3 DNA: .
CDR3 protein: CASSFYICSASGRAEQFF
clone size: .
V gene: TRBV11-2
J gene: TRBJ2-1
D gene: .

CDR3 DNA: TGTGCCAGCAGCTTGTCCCTCACTGAAGCTTTCTTT
CDR3 protein: CASSLSLTEAFF
clone size: few
V gene: TRBV5-6
J gene: TRBJ1-1
D gene: .

CDR3 DNA: TGCAGCGTTGAAGTGTGGGAGATCGAGGGGGGGCAGTACTTC
CDR3 protein: CSVEVWEIEGGQYF
clone size: .
V gene: TRBV29-1
J gene: TRBJ2-7
D gene: .

CDR3 DNA: TGTGCCAGCAGCCGAGCGGGAGGGCCAGATAATGAGCAGTTCTTC
CDR3 protein: CASSRAGGPDNEQFF
clone size: few
V gene: TRBV4-2
J gene: TRBJ2-1
D gene: TRBD2

CDR3 DNA: TGCAGTGCTAGAGTACTAGGGCGGGAGGGCCTCTACAATGAGCAGTTCTTC
CDR3 protein: CSARVLGREGLYNEQFF
clone size: many
V gene: TRBV20-1
J gene: TRBJ2-1
D gene: TRBD2

CDR3 DNA: TGCGCCAGCAGGGTCGCAGACGAAAAGAACACTGAAGCTTTCTTT
CDR3 protein: CASRVADEKNTEAFF
clone size: few
V gene: TRBV10-2
J gene: TRBJ1-1
D gene: .

CDR3 DNA: TGTGCCAGCAGTTGGCGAGTTATCGGAAACACCATATATTTT
CDR3 protein: CASSWRVIGNTIYF
clone size: few
V gene: TRBV12-3/TRBV12-4
J gene: TRBJ1-3
D gene: .

CDR3 DNA: TGTGCCAGCAGCTTGGGTGGGGGCCTAAACTATGGCTACACCTTC
CDR3 protein: CASSLGGGLNYGYTF
clone size: few
V gene: TRBV5-6
J gene: TRBJ1-2
D gene: .

CDR3 DNA: TGCAGTGTAAAAGGGGGGGGCCAAGAGACCCAGTACTTC
CDR3 protein: CSVKGGGQETQYF
clone size: few
V gene: TRBV20-1
J gene: TRBJ2-5
D gene: .

CDR3 DNA: TGTGCCAGCAGTGTCCTACAGGGCGACACTGAAGCTTTCTTT
CDR3 protein: CASSVLQGDTEAFF
clone size: many
V gene: TRBV2
J gene: TRBJ1-1
D gene: .

CDR3 DNA: TGTGCCAGCAGTGAGAAGGTTAGCTATGGCTACACCTTC
CDR3 protein: CASSEKVSYGYTF
clone size: few
V gene: TRBV2
J gene: TRBJ1-2
D gene: .

CDR3 DNA: TGTGCCAGCGAGGGGTTGGAAAACTATGGCTACACCTTC
CDR3 protein: CASEGLENYGYTF
clone size: few
V gene: TRBV6-1
J gene: TRBJ1-2
D gene: .

CDR3 DNA: TGTGCCAGCAGCTTATTAGGGGGGGCCGCCGGGGAGCTGTTTTTT
CDR3 protein: CASSLLGGAAGELFF
clone size: .
V gene: TRBV11-2
J gene: TRBJ2-2
D gene: .

CDR3 DNA: TGTGCCACCAGCAGAGTGGTAGATGAAAAACTGTTTTTT
CDR3 protein: CATSRVVDEKLFF
clone size: few
V gene: TRBV15
J gene: TRBJ1-4
D gene: .

CDR3 DNA: TGTGCCAGCGGAGGGAACGAGCAGTACTTC
CDR3 protein: CASGGNEQYF
clone size: many
V gene: TRBV28
J gene: TRBJ2-7
D gene: .

CDR3 DNA: TGTGCCAGCAGCCCTTTGGAAAGAGAGACCCAGTACTTC
CDR3 protein: CASSPLERETQYF
clone size: few
V gene: TRBV28
J gene: TRBJ2-5
D gene: .

CDR3 DNA: TGTGCCAGCGCGAGCTGGGGGAATGAGCAGTTCTTC
CDR3 protein: CASASWGNEQFF
clone size: few
V gene: TRBV27
J gene: TRBJ2-1
D gene: .

CDR3 DNA: TGTGCCAGCCGCCGACTAGCCCAGGGCACAGATACGCAGTATTTT
CDR3 protein: CASRRLAQGTDTQYF
clone size: .
V gene: TRBV6-1
J gene: TRBJ2-3
D gene: TRBD2

CDR3 DNA: TGTGCCAGCAGTGGACGACAGGGCGCCCTCAATCAGCCCCAGCATTTT
CDR3 protein: CASSGRQGALNQPQHF
clone size: many
V gene: TRBV2
J gene: TRBJ1-5
D gene: TRBD1

CDR3 DNA: TGTGCCAGCAGTTTAGAAGATAGCAATCAGCCCCAGCATTTT
CDR3 protein: CASSLEDSNQPQHF
clone size: many
V gene: TRBV12-3/TRBV12-4
J gene: TRBJ1-5
D gene: .

CDR3 DNA: TGCAGTGCTCCAAGACAGGGTTACTATGGCTACACCTTC
CDR3 protein: CSAPRQGYYGYTF
clone size: many
V gene: TRBV20-1
J gene: TRBJ1-2
D gene: TRBD1

CDR3 DNA: TGCGCCAGCAGCTTGGTCCTCGAGGTAGGGCTCGGGAATGAGCAGTTCTTC
CDR3 protein: CASSLVLEVGLGNEQFF
clone size: few
V gene: TRBV5-1
J gene: TRBJ2-1
D gene: .

CDR3 DNA: TGTGCCAGTAGTATAAGTCAGCGGCTTTCCTACAATGAGCAGTTCTTC
CDR3 protein: CASSISQRLSYNEQFF
clone size: .
V gene: TRBV19
J gene: TRBJ2-1
D gene: .

CDR3 DNA: TGTGCCAGCAGCCCTGGCCACAGCGGGGGGGCCGAAGGCACAGATACGCAGTATTTT
CDR3 protein: CASSPGHSGGAEGTDTQYF
clone size: many
V gene: TRBV7-8
J gene: TRBJ2-3
D gene: TRBD2